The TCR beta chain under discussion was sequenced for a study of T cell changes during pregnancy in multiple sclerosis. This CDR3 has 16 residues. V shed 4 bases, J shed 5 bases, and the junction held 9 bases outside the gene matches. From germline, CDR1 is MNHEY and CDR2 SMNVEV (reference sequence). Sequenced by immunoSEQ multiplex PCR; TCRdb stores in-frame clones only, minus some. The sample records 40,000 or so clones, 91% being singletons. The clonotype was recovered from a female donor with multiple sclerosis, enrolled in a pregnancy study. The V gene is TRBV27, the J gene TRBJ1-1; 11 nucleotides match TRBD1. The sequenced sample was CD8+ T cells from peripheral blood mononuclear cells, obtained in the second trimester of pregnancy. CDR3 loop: CASSSRDRGSGTEAFF. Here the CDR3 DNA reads TGTGCCAGCAGTTCTCGGGACAGGGGGAGTGGGACTGAAGCTTTCTTT.